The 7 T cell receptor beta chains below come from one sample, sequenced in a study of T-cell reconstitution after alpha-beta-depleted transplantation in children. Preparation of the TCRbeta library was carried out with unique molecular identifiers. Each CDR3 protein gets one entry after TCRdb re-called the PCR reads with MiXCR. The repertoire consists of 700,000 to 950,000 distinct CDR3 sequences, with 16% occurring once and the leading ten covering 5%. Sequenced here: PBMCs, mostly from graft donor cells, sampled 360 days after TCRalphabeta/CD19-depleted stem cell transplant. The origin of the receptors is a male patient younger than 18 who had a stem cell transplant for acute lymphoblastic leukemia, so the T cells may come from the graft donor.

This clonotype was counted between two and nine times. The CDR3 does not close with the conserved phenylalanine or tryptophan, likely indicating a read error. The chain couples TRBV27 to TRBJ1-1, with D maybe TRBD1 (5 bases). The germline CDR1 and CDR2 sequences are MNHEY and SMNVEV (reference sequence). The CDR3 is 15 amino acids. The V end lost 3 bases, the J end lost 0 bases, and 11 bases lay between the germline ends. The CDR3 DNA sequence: TGTGCCAGCAGTTTGAATGAGGGGTTGAACACTGAAGCTTTCCTT. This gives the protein CASSLNEGLNTEAFL.

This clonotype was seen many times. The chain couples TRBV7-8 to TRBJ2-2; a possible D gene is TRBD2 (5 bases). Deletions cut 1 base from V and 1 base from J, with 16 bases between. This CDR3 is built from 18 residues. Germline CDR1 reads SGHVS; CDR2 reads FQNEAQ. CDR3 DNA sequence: TGTGCCAGCAGCTTAGAGGCTAGCCACGACCTGAACACCGGGGAGCTGTTTTTT. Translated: CASSLEASHDLNTGELFF. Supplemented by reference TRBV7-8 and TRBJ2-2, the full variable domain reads GAGVSQSPRYKVAKRGQDVALRCDPISGHVSLFWYQQALGQGPEFLTYFQNEAQLDKSGLPSDRFFAERPEGSVSTLKIQRTQQEDSAVYLCASSLEASHDLNTGELFFGEGSRLTVL.

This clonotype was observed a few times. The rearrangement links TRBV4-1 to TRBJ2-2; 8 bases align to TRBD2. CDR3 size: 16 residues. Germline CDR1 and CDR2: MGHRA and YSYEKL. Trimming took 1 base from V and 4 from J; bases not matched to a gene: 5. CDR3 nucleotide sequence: TGCGCCAGCAGCCAAGGCGGACTAGCTCGCACCGGGGAGCTGTTTTTT. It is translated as CASSQGGLARTGELFF.

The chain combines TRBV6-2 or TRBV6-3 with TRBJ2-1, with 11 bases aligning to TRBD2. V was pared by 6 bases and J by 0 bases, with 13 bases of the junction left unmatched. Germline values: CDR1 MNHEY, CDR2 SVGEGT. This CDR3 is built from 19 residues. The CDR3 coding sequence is TGTGCCAGCAGCCTAGCGGGAGGCTTACCAAAGAGCTCCTACAATGAGCAGTTCTTC. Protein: CASSLAGGLPKSSYNEQFF.

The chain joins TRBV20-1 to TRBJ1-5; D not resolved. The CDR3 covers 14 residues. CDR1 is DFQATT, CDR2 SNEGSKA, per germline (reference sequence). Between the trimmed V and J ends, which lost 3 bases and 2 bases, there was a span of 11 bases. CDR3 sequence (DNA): TGCAGTGCTAGTCAGAGTAAGGGCAATCAGCCCCAGCATTTT. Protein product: CSASQSKGNQPQHF.

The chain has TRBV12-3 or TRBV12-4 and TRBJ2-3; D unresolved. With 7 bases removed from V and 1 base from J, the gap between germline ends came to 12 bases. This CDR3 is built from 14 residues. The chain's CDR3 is CASIGAVRTDTQYF. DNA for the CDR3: TGTGCCAGCATAGGTGCGGTACGCACAGATACGCAGTATTTT.

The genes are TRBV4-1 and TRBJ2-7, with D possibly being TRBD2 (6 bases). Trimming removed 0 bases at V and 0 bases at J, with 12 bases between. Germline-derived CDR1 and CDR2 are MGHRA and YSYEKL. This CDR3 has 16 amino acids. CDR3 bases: TGCGCCAGCAGCCAAGAATCTGGGGGGAGCTCCTACGAGCAGTACTTC. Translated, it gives CASSQESGGSSYEQYF.